These T cell receptor beta chains were read from a single sample in a study of response to subunit inactivated influenza vaccine. From the RT-PCR reads, TCRdb called clonotypes with MiXCR, one entry per CDR3 protein. This table holds around 500,000 distinct CDR3 sequences, approximately 10% found once. The specimen was PBMCs from blood, collected roughly 6 weeks after vaccination. The origin of the receptors is a man aged 50 to 59 who received an inactivated influenza vaccine. CDR3s include the opening cysteine and the closing phenylalanine or tryptophan. A D gene is named only where the DNA matches it firmly. Not every row has a clone size; where given, it reads once, few, many or a size class.

d_gene	v_gene	j_gene	abundance	CDR3nt	CDR3aa
NA	TRBV2	TRBJ2-1	many	TGTGCCAGCAGTGCCAGGGGAGGGTACTACAATGAGCAGTTCTTC	CASSARGGYYNEQFF
NA	TRBV7-8	TRBJ2-7	NA	TGTGCCAGCAGCTCACGTAGTCGCTACGAGCAGTACTTC	CASSSRSRYEQYF
TRBD2	TRBV3-1	TRBJ2-5	NA	TGTGCCAGCAGCCTCGTCACCGGGAGGGTGGAGACCCAGTACTTC	CASSLVTGRVETQYF
NA	TRBV4-1	TRBJ2-2	few	TGCGCCAGCAAATCCTTGAATTCCGGGGAGCTGTTTTTT	CASKSLNSGELFF
TRBD2	TRBV12-3/TRBV12-4	TRBJ2-1	NA	TGTGCCAGCAGTTTAACCGGGGGGAGCTCCTACAATGAGCAGTTCTTC	CASSLTGGSSYNEQFF
NA	TRBV6-2/TRBV6-3	TRBJ1-5	NA	TGTGCCAGCAGTCAACCAAGCGGGGGTCAGCCCCAGCATTTT	CASSQPSGGQPQHF
NA	TRBV7-8	TRBJ2-1	NA	TGTGCCAGCTCCTTAGGGAGTATGATGACCGAGGGGCAGTTCTTC	CASSLGSMMTEGQFF
NA	TRBV20-1	TRBJ2-5	many	TGCAGTGCTAGTTTCCGGTGGGGGGAGACCCAGTACTTC	CSASFRWGETQYF
NA	TRBV4-3	TRBJ1-5	many	TGCGCCAGCAGCCAAGATCTTGTCCGGGACGGGGGGCAGCCCCAGCATTTT	CASSQDLVRDGGQPQHF
NA	TRBV25-1	TRBJ2-4	few	TGTGCCAGCAGTGACCGCCGTTGGTGGATTCAGTACTTC	CASSDRRWWIQYF
TRBD2	TRBV28	TRBJ2-7	many	TGTGCCACCCTCGAAGCGGGGAACCCCTACGAGCAGTACTTC	CATLEAGNPYEQYF
NA	TRBV20-1	TRBJ1-1	NA	TGCAGTGCTAGACTCAGAGGGGTTTGGACTGAAGCTTTCTTT	CSARLRGVWTEAFF
NA	TRBV20-1	TRBJ2-3	many	TGCAGTGCTAGTGCTCTTCCGGGGTCGAGCACAGATACGCAGTATTTT	CSASALPGSSTDTQYF
NA	TRBV7-6	TRBJ2-7	few	TGTGCCAGCAGTCTCACGACAGTAACCTACGAGCAGTACTTC	CASSLTTVTYEQYF
TRBD2	TRBV27	TRBJ2-2	many	TGTGCCAGCACCTCCCTCGGGACTACGAACACCGGGGAGCTGTTTTTT	CASTSLGTTNTGELFF
TRBD1	TRBV5-5	TRBJ1-5	NA	TGTGCCAGCAGCATTACTGGACAGGGCAGTCAGCCCCAGCATTTT	CASSITGQGSQPQHF
NA	TRBV18	TRBJ2-1	NA	TGTGCCAGCTCACTACAACCCGACAGCTACAATGAGCAGTTCTTC	CASSLQPDSYNEQFF
NA	TRBV7-2	TRBJ2-3	few	TGTGCCAGCAGCTTCACTGGGGGGCCTGATACGCAGTATTTT	CASSFTGGPDTQYF
NA	TRBV6-5	TRBJ2-5	NA	TGTGCCAGCAGTAACGGAGAGACCCAGTACTTC	CASSNGETQYF
NA	TRBV20-1	TRBJ2-5	NA	TGCAGTGCAGGGGAGACGGGGAGGGAGACCCAGTACTTC	CSAGETGRETQYF
NA	TRBV20-1	TRBJ1-2	many	TGCAGTGCTCAGCGGGGTGTTGGCGGCTACACCTTC	CSAQRGVGGYTF
TRBD1	TRBV5-1	TRBJ1-2	NA	TGCGCCAGCAGCTGGGGACAGGGCAGTAAGTTGTATGGCTACACCTTC	CASSWGQGSKLYGYTF
NA	TRBV5-1	TRBJ2-7	many	TGCGCCAGCAGCCTTACGTTTCCAAGGGAGCACTACGAGCAGTACTTC	CASSLTFPREHYEQYF
NA	TRBV29-1	TRBJ1-2	few	TGCAGCGTTGAAGGAGTACAGGGAAACTATGGCTACACCTTC	CSVEGVQGNYGYTF
NA	TRBV4-1	TRBJ1-2	NA	TGCGCCAGCAGCCAAGATGGTACAGGGCTCCTCTATGGCTACACCTTC	CASSQDGTGLLYGYTF
NA	TRBV12-3/TRBV12-4	TRBJ2-5	once	TGTGCCAGCAGTTTATCTAACCGGGGGGACATCCAAGAGACCCAGTACTTC	CASSLSNRGDIQETQYF
TRBD2	TRBV9	TRBJ2-3	NA	TGTGCCAGCAGCCCAAGAAAGACTAGCGGGGCCACAGATACGCAGTATTTT	CASSPRKTSGATDTQYF
NA	TRBV21-1	TRBJ2-7	NA	TGTGCCAGCCGCAGAGACAGGGGGCTCGAGCAGTACTTC	CASRRDRGLEQYF
TRBD1	TRBV5-1	TRBJ1-4	few	TGCGCCAGCAGCTTGAGGACAGGGACTACCGGGAGTGAAAAACTGTTTTTT	CASSLRTGTTGSEKLFF